The entry below describes one T cell receptor (beta chain). This sample is drawn from a study of T cell responses to AZD1222 COVID-19 vaccine. The table came from immunoSEQ multiplex PCR; TCRdb's copy has only in-frame clones and leaves some out. The data show tens of thousands of clones, over 75% seen once. The sample in question was peripheral blood, obtained 28 days after the second AZD1222 dose. The sequence was obtained from an adult who received the AZD1222 COVID-19 vaccine.

CDR3: CASSYGNGEPSDEQFF. The CDR3 DNA reads as TGTGCCAGCAGTTACGGGAATGGGGAACCTAGCGATGAGCAGTTCTTC. This rearrangement joins TRBV6-5 to TRBJ2-1, with D possibly being TRBD2 (6 bases). CDR1 is MNHEY and CDR2 is SVGAGI in the germline V gene. Trimming shortened V by 2 bases and J by 8 bases, and 19 bases separated the two germline ends. The CDR3 runs 16 residues.